This record looks at one T cell receptor (beta chain) sequence and its context. Original analysis: Reference gene primer amplification gave estimated nucleated cell counts. Produced via immunoSEQ multiplex PCR; TCRdb's table is partial and in-frame only. The DNA gave D and trimming, while V, J and clone size come from that table. Of 250,000 to 350,000 clones listed, 75% to 90% were seen once; the top ten hold 0.9% to 1%. The entry originates in a study of blood T cell repertoires in COVID-19. Study context: Whether acute or convalescent, the COVID-19 samples came from the United States, Italy and Spain. In each case, the material was cDNA or gDNA derived from T cells, B-cell-depleted T cells, or PBMCs.

The receptor's source is a woman aged 40 to 50 who had recovered from COVID-19. Sequences were obtained from peripheral blood.

The CDR3 reads CASSIRQGALGEKLFF. CDR3 coding DNA: TGTGCCAGTAGTATCCGCCAGGGGGCTTTAGGTGAAAAACTGTTTTTT. The rearrangement links TRBV19 to TRBJ1-4; TRBD1 matches at 8 bases. The germline V gene encodes CDR1 LNHDA and CDR2 SQIVND (reference sequence). V dropped 3 bases and J dropped 7; count of bases not matched to a gene: 10. The length of the CDR3 is 16 residues.